A selection of T cell receptor beta chains follows, all from one sample in a study of CD8+ T cells in alopecia areata. The repertoire was sequenced with immunoSEQ multiplex PCR; TCRdb's copy has only in-frame clones and lacks some. Of 150,000 to 200,000 clones listed, about three fifths are singletons. What was sequenced was CD4+ T cells sorted from blood. Receptors were obtained from a human donor in good health. Both conserved end residues are trimmed from each CDR3.

CDR3: ASSLIGQGGNEQF
V: TRBV5-1

CDR3: ASRLTVYNEQF
V: TRBV25-1

CDR3: AWSGGGTGELF
V: TRBV30

CDR3: ASTKRQGTDNEQF
V: TRBV11-2

CDR3: ASSQVVAGGYT
V: TRBV14

CDR3: ASSRSGISYEQY
V: TRBV2

CDR3: ASSPSTGVKTEAF
V: TRBV11-2

CDR3: ASSSQTGILHKLF
V: TRBV28

CDR3: SVPTGAGLRNEQY
V: TRBV29-1

CDR3: SGWRGGNTEAF
V: TRBV29-1

CDR3: ASSLGLITGGGEKLF
V: TRBV5-1

CDR3: ASSGGTWETQY
V: TRBV25-1

CDR3: ASSGTINPYTEQF
V: TRBV6-5

CDR3: ATSREGLSYEQY
V: TRBV15

CDR3: ASSLAGVGDTQY
V: TRBV7-9